The 23 T cell receptor beta chains below come from one sample, sequenced in a study of blood T cell repertoires in COVID-19. Libraries were prepared by immunoSEQ multiplex PCR; TCRdb keeps only in-frame clonotypes and omits some of them. The repertoire holds 60,000 to 75,000 clones, with approximately 85% as singletons. Sequenced sample: peripheral blood. These TCRs come from a human donor in a cohort sampled during active COVID-19.

The chain's CDR3 is CASTWDRAAGELFF. CDR3 nucleotides: TGCGCCAGCACTTGGGACAGGGCCGCCGGGGAGCTGTTTTTT. The chain has TRBV5-1 and TRBJ2-2, with 9 nucleotides matching TRBD1. The CDR3 contains 14 residues. Trimming cost V 6 bases and J 6 bases; bases outside gene matches: 6. Germline CDR1 reads SGHRS; CDR2 reads YFSETQ.

This clone appeared a single time. The chain carries TRBV6-1 and TRBJ1-1, with 8 positions matching TRBD1. The junction had 4 bases not matched to a gene; V was cut back by 3 bases and J by 1 base. The CDR3 covers 15 residues. Germline CDR1 reads MNHNS; CDR2 reads SASEGT. The CDR3 spells CASSDPQGANTEAFF. CDR3 DNA sequence: TGTGCCAGCAGTGATCCCCAGGGGGCGAACACTGAAGCTTTCTTT.

The chain has TRBV7-7 and TRBJ1-2, with D unresolved. CDR1 and CDR2 (germline): SSHAT, FNYEAQ (reference sequence). V was trimmed by 1 base and J by 4 bases, leaving 10 bases between them. This CDR3 comprises 14 residues. The CDR3 loop reads CASSLGSTLYGYTF. For the CDR3, the DNA is TGTGCCAGCAGCTTAGGTTCTACCCTCTATGGCTACACCTTC.

The chain carries TRBV6-2 or TRBV6-3 and TRBJ1-1; possibly TRBD1 for D (6 bases). The germline V gene has CDR1 MNHEY and CDR2 SVGEGT. The CDR3 is 15 amino acids. Trimming removed 6 bases at V and 4 bases at J, with 18 bases between. In DNA, the CDR3 is TGTGCCAGCAGCGCCCACAGGGCTCTACGCACTGAAGCTTTCTTT. It specifies CASSAHRALRTEAFF.

The gene calls are TRBV27 and TRBJ2-2; possible D gene TRBD1, 6 bases. V lost 2 bases to trimming and J lost 4 bases, with 11 bases between them. The CDR3 covers 15 residues. Germline lookup yields CDR1 MNHEY and CDR2 SMNVEV (reference sequence). The CDR3 is CASSLIAGATGELFF. DNA for the CDR3: TGTGCCAGCAGTTTAATCGCAGGGGCCACCGGGGAGCTGTTTTTT.

This clone was picked up many times. The chain uses TRBV6-5 and TRBJ2-1; weak D call: TRBD2 (6 bases). The germline V gene encodes CDR1 MNHEY and CDR2 SVGAGI. This CDR3 spans 16 amino acids. Deletions cut 0 bases from V and 0 bases from J, with 9 bases between. CDR3 amino acids: CASSYSPGGSYNEQFF. CDR3 in DNA: TGTGCCAGCAGTTACTCGCCCGGGGGCTCCTACAATGAGCAGTTCTTC.

J is TRBJ1-4 and V is TRBV7-9, with D maybe TRBD1 (6 bases). The CDR3 sequence is 13 residues long. Germline loops: CDR1 SEHNR, CDR2 FQNEAQ (reference sequence). The ends were cut back, 5 bases at V and 5 bases at J, with 9 bases in the middle. The CDR3 is CASSQQGNEKLFF. CDR3 sequence (DNA): TGTGCCAGCAGCCAACAGGGAAATGAAAAACTGTTTTTT.

In DNA, the CDR3 is TGTGCCAGCAGTTCGACTAGCGGGGGGACTAGAGAGCAGTACTTC. Its translation: CASSSTSGGTREQYF. The V call is TRBV6-5, the J call TRBJ2-7; 13 bases agree with TRBD2. Germline V gives CDR1 MNHEY, CDR2 SVGAGI. The junction had 7 bases not matched to a gene; V was cut back by 4 bases and J by 7 bases. This CDR3 region has 15 residues.

The gene calls are TRBV12-3 or TRBV12-4 and TRBJ2-7, with TRBD2 matching over 7 bases. With 3 bases clipped from V and 2 bases from J, the junction kept 1 base outside the gene matches. This CDR3 contains 13 residues. In DNA, the CDR3 is TGTGCCAGCAGTTTCGGGGGGACCTACGAGCAGTACTTC. It specifies CASSFGGTYEQYF.

The table lists this clone with a few counts. V and J are TRBV9 and TRBJ2-5, with 10 bases identical to TRBD1. The germline gives CDR1 SGDLS, CDR2 YYNGEE. CDR3 length: 16 amino acids. Trimming cost V 0 bases and J 4 bases; bases outside gene matches: 6. The CDR3 protein is CASSVGPRTGGETQYF. DNA for the CDR3: TGTGCCAGCAGCGTAGGGCCCCGGACAGGGGGAGAGACCCAGTACTTC.

V and J are TRBV4-3 and TRBJ2-6; no clear D gene. In germline, CDR1 is LGHNA, CDR2 YSLEER. The CDR3 is 16 residues long. Trimming stripped 0 bases from V and 0 bases from J, with 6 bases between. CDR3 DNA sequence: TGCGCCAGCAGCCAAGAGGGCCTCTCTGGGGCCAACGTCCTGACTTTC. As protein: CASSQEGLSGANVLTF.

The chain recombines TRBV19 with TRBJ2-2, with 8 bases matching TRBD1. The CDR3 runs 16 residues. CDR1 LNHDA and CDR2 SQIVND come from the germline V gene (reference sequence). After removal of 3 bases from V and 5 bases from J, the junction contained 8 bases not matched to a gene. CDR3 DNA: TGTGCCAGTAGTATGACCGGGACAGGAGGGACCGGGGAGCTGTTTTTT. Encoded protein: CASSMTGTGGTGELFF. Variable domain in full (rest from reference TRBV19 and TRBJ2-2): DGGITQSPKYLFRKEGQNVTLSCEQNLNHDAMYWYRQDPGQGLRLIYYSQIVNDFQKGDIAEGYSVSREKKESFPLTVTSAQKNPTAFYLCASSMTGTGGTGELFFGEGSRLTVL.

The V call is TRBV6-2 or TRBV6-3, the J call TRBJ2-3; 7 nucleotides agree with TRBD2. Germline V gene data show CDR1 as MNHEY and CDR2 as SVGEGT. Germline trimming cut 5 bases from V and 0 bases from J; bases unmatched to any gene: 5. This CDR3 region has 15 residues. CDR3 sequence: CASSKRDYSTDTQYF. The CDR3 region has the DNA TGTGCCAGCAGTAAACGGGACTACAGCACAGATACGCAGTATTTT.

The gene calls are TRBV4-3 and TRBJ1-2; unclear D gene. The CDR3 runs 17 residues. Per germline, CDR1 LGHNA and CDR2 YSLEER. Trimming cost V 0 bases and J 5 bases, with 19 bases left between them. This CDR3 reads CASSQDRGSRRAYGYTF. Here the CDR3 DNA reads TGCGCCAGCAGCCAAGATCGAGGCAGCCGGAGAGCTTATGGCTACACCTTC.

The chain joins TRBV6-2 or TRBV6-3 to TRBJ1-5; D possibly corresponds to TRBD1 (5 bases). V was pared by 3 bases and J by 5 bases, with 14 bases between. Germline CDR1 is MNHEY and CDR2 is SVGEGT. The CDR3 is made up of 15 amino acids. This CDR3 is CASSYAQVYYQPQHF. The DNA for the CDR3 is TGTGCCAGCAGTTATGCACAGGTCTATTATCAGCCCCAGCATTTT.

The CDR3 DNA follows: TGTGCCAGCAGGACCGGGGGGGCGCTTGATGAAAAACTGTTTTTT. Translating it yields CASRTGGALDEKLFF. The gene calls are TRBV6-5 and TRBJ1-4; D may be TRBD1 (6 bases). Trimming shortened V by 6 bases and J by 6 bases, and 17 bases separated the two germline ends. Germline CDR1 and CDR2: MNHEY and SVGAGI. There are 15 residues in the CDR3.

The rearrangement uses TRBV9 and TRBJ1-2, with D possibly being TRBD1 (5 bases). The CDR3 length is 14 residues. Per germline, CDR1 SGDLS and CDR2 YYNGEE. Trimming took off 2 bases at V and 4 bases at J, with 12 bases between the two ends. The CDR3 spells CASSVDQGGYGYTF. CDR3 DNA: TGTGCCAGCAGCGTCGACCAGGGCGGCTATGGCTACACCTTC. The full variable domain, rest sourced from reference TRBV9 and TRBJ1-2, is DSGVTQTPKHLITATGQRVTLRCSPRSGDLSVYWYQQSLDQGLQFLIQYYNGEERAKGNILERFSAQQFPDLHSELNLSSLELGDSALYFCASSVDQGGYGYTFGSGTRLTVV.

The chain links TRBV6-6 to TRBJ1-1; 7 bases fit TRBD1. The CDR3 is made up of 13 amino acids. CDR1 and CDR2 from the germline V gene are MNHNY and SVGAGI (reference sequence). The V and J ends lost 2 bases and 11 bases, in that order; junction bases with no gene match: 8. The CDR3: CASSYGLRGEAFF. CDR3 in DNA: TGTGCCAGCAGTTACGGGCTCAGGGGGGAGGCTTTCTTT.

This rearrangement joins TRBV7-9 to TRBJ1-2; the match to TRBD1 covers 8 bases. CDR1 SEHNR and CDR2 FQNEAQ come from the germline V gene (reference sequence). The length of the CDR3 is 12 residues. Germline trimming cut 6 bases from V and 6 bases from J; bases unmatched to any gene: 3. CDR3 in amino acids: CASRGQDDGYTF. The CDR3 DNA is TGTGCCAGCAGGGGACAGGATGATGGCTACACCTTC.

The chain couples TRBV29-1 to TRBJ1-5; 9 nucleotides line up with TRBD1. The CDR3 consists of 12 residues. CDR1 is SQVTM and CDR2 is ANQGSEA in the germline V gene. The ends lost 7 bases at V and 7 bases at J; junction bases unmatched: 5. The chain's CDR3 is CSAWDREQPQHF. The CDR3 DNA reads TGCAGCGCCTGGGACAGGGAACAGCCCCAGCATTTT.

V is TRBV3-1 (or the pseudogene TRBV3-2) and J is TRBJ1-1; no clear D gene. Germline CDR1 LGHDT, CDR2 YNNKEL (reference sequence). The germline V and J ends were trimmed by 1 base and 0 bases, with 9 bases remaining between them. The CDR3 is made up of 15 amino acids. The CDR3 DNA follows: TGTGCCAGCAGCCAAGGGGCGATTATGAACACTGAAGCTTTCTTT. It is translated as CASSQGAIMNTEAFF.

The gene calls are TRBV4-3 and TRBJ1-5; tentatively, D is TRBD1 (6 bases). CDR1 is LGHNA and CDR2 is YSLEER in the germline V gene. Deletions cut 2 bases from V and 7 bases from J, with 15 bases between. This CDR3 region has 15 residues. The DNA of the CDR3 is TGCGCCAGCAGCCAAAGGGCAGGGGTTGGCCAGCCCCAGCATTTT. Residues: CASSQRAGVGQPQHF.

The V call is TRBV28, the J call TRBJ1-2; D is possibly TRBD1 (5 bases). The ends were cut back, 11 bases at V and 4 bases at J, with 11 bases in the middle. Per germline, CDR1 MDHEN and CDR2 SYDVKM. This CDR3 is 11 amino acids long. The CDR3 loop is CASRGTYGYTF. The CDR3 bases are TGTGCCTCCCGGGGGACCTATGGCTACACCTTC.